This T cell receptor beta chain appears in the sequencing data of a study of T cells in Graves' hyperthyroidism and ophthalmopathy. Study overall: Peripheral blood collection took place at initial diagnosis, before any treatment.

This clonotype appeared a few times. It was roughly 10 ml of fresh peripheral blood that supplied the PBMCs. Germline CDR1 LNHDA, CDR2 SQIVND (reference sequence). CDR3 length: 16 residues. V shed 1 base and J 0 bases; nucleotides not matched to a gene: 4. RNA transcripts gave rise to amplified TCR beta CDR3 regions. The HTBI primer set served for first-round RT-PCR of the TCR CDR3. TCRdb used MiXCR to reprocess the multiplex PCR reads, holding one entry per CDR3 protein. The repertoire consists of around 350,000 distinct CDR3 sequences, with about 15% occurring once and the leading ten covering about 21%.

Sequencing used blood. The TCR comes from a woman aged 55-75 years with Graves' ophthalmopathy. V is TRBV19 and J is TRBJ2-3, with TRBD2 matching over 7 bases. CDR3 protein: CASSIAGGSSTDTQYF. CDR3 nucleotides: TGTGCCAGTAGTATAGCCGGCGGGAGCAGCACAGATACGCAGTATTTT.